A single sample gave rise to the 19 T cell receptor beta chains below, sequenced in a study of blood T cell repertoires in COVID-19. Data came from immunoSEQ multiplex PCR; TCRdb stores just in-frame clones and leaves some out. Of fewer than 45,000 clones detected, around 85% appear once; the ten largest clones hold 4.5% to 5.5%. Sequenced input: peripheral blood. The receptors were sampled from a man between 50 and 59 years old with active COVID-19.

The rearrangement uses TRBV5-1 and TRBJ2-3, with TRBD2 identical over 12 bases. Trimming cost V 4 bases and J 6 bases; bases outside gene matches: 3. The CDR3 is 14 amino acids. Germline V gives CDR1 SGHRS, CDR2 YFSETQ. The CDR3 DNA reads as TGCGCCAGCAGCGGACTAGCGGGGTACGATACGCAGTATTTT. Translated: CASSGLAGYDTQYF.

This rearrangement joins TRBV28 to TRBJ1-4; unclear D gene. The CDR3 is made up of 15 amino acids. V dropped 4 bases and J dropped 8 bases, with 17 bases sitting between them. Germline-derived CDR1 and CDR2 are MDHEN and SYDVKM. CDR3 sequence reads: CASSSGSAGGEKLFF. CDR3 bases: TGTGCCAGCAGTTCCGGGTCCGCGGGTGGGGAAAAACTGTTTTTT. Full variable domain (outside the CDR3, taken from reference TRBV28 and TRBJ1-4): DVKVTQSSRYLVKRTGEKVFLECVQDMDHENMFWYRQDPGLGLRLIYFSYDVKMKEKGDIPEGYSVSREKKERFSLILESASTNQTSMYLCASSSGSAGGEKLFFGSGTQLSVL.

The chain recombines TRBV7-2 with TRBJ2-7; possibly TRBD1 for D (5 bases). The CDR3 has 15 amino acids. In germline, CDR1 is SGHTA, CDR2 FQGNSA. V was cut by 3 bases and J by 3 bases, with 15 bases left in between. CDR3 loop: CASSLSGYILYEQYF. CDR3 bases: TGTGCCAGCAGCTTGTCAGGGTACATCCTCTACGAGCAGTACTTC.

The chain links TRBV9 to TRBJ1-3; unclear D gene. Germline V CDR1 and CDR2: SGDLS, YYNGEE. The CDR3 has 15 amino acids. V was shortened by 4 bases and J by 1 base, with 12 bases between the two germline ends. The chain's CDR3 is CASSPRPGSGNTIYF. In DNA form, the CDR3 reads TGTGCCAGCAGCCCCCGGCCCGGGTCTGGAAACACCATATATTTT.

The chain has TRBV10-1 and TRBJ2-3, with D maybe TRBD1 (5 bases). CDR3 length: 13 amino acids. Germline loops: CDR1 WNHNN, CDR2 SYGVQD (reference sequence). V dropped 5 bases and J dropped 1 base, with 7 bases sitting between them. The CDR3 DNA reads as TGCGCCAGCAGTAAAGGGGGCACAGATACGCAGTATTTT. Protein: CASSKGGTDTQYF.

The chain links TRBV29-1 to TRBJ2-7; the D is unclear. Per the germline V gene, CDR1 is SQVTM and CDR2 is ANQGSEA. Trimming took 2 bases from V and 7 from J, leaving 15 bases between them. This CDR3 is 13 amino acids long. CDR3 DNA sequence: TGCAGCGTTGAATACAGCTACGGTGGGGAGCAGTACTTC. Protein sequence: CSVEYSYGGEQYF.

The gene calls are TRBV6-1 and TRBJ2-7, with D tentatively TRBD1 (7 bases). Germline assignment: CDR1 MNHNS and CDR2 SASEGT. The germline V and J ends were trimmed by 2 bases and 3 bases, with 23 bases remaining between them. The CDR3 consists of 18 residues. The CDR3 sequence is CASSERDSSGGFSYEQYF. DNA of the CDR3: TGTGCCAGCAGTGAACGGGACTCGTCAGGGGGGTTTAGCTACGAGCAGTACTTC.

The rearrangement uses TRBV4-3 and TRBJ1-1, with 8 bases aligning to TRBD1. Trimming removed 5 bases from V and 1 base from J; junction bases left unmatched: 6. The CDR3 is 15 amino acids. CDR1 and CDR2 (germline): LGHNA, YSLEER. The CDR3 coding sequence is TGCGCCAGCAGCTACTACAGGGGGAAGAACACTGAAGCTTTCTTT. It translates to CASSYYRGKNTEAFF.

The chain combines TRBV5-4 with TRBJ2-5; the match to TRBD1 covers 8 bases. The CDR3 covers 14 residues. Germline CDR1 is SGHNT and CDR2 is YYREEE (reference sequence). V lost 5 bases, J lost 5 bases, and 8 bases stayed unmatched. The CDR3 sequence is CASSPGQGIETQYF. Written as DNA, the CDR3 is TGTGCCAGCAGTCCCGGACAGGGTATCGAGACCCAGTACTTC. The full variable domain, its missing parts supplied by reference TRBV5-4 and TRBJ2-5, is ETGVTQSPTHLIKTRGQQVTLRCSSQSGHNTVSWYQQALGQGPQFIFQYYREEENGRGNFPPRFSGLQFPNYSSELNVNALELDDSALYLCASSPGQGIETQYFGPGTRLLVL.

The chain carries TRBV3-1 (or the pseudogene TRBV3-2) and TRBJ1-6, with 11 bases aligning to TRBD1. There are 18 residues in the CDR3. J lost 1 base, V lost 3 bases, and 5 bases had no gene match. Germline CDR1 and CDR2: LGHDT and YNNKEL (reference sequence). The CDR3 DNA reads TGTGCCAGCAGCCACCGGGACAGGGGGTCTTCCTATAATTCACCCCTCCACTTT. Protein product: CASSHRDRGSSYNSPLHF.

The CDR3 DNA reads as TGTGCCAGCAGTTACGGCGGCCGCTATTCACCCCTCCACTTT. Amino acids: CASSYGGRYSPLHF. The chain has TRBV6-2 or TRBV6-3 and TRBJ1-6; D is unresolved. The length of the CDR3 is 14 residues. V was pared by 2 bases and J by 8 bases, with 10 bases between. Germline loops: CDR1 MNHEY, CDR2 SVGEGT.

The V and J genes are TRBV7-9 and TRBJ1-4; D gene uncertain. V lost 3 bases and J 4 bases, leaving 12 bases between the germline ends. This CDR3 is built from 15 residues. Germline CDR1 reads SEHNR; CDR2 reads FQNEAQ (reference sequence). The DNA of the CDR3 is TGTGCCAGCAGCTTCTCACAGAGAAGTAATGAAAAACTGTTTTTT. Residues: CASSFSQRSNEKLFF.

The V call is TRBV7-2, the J call TRBJ2-3; D is unresolved. This CDR3 has 14 amino acids. Germline lookup yields CDR1 SGHTA and CDR2 FQGNSA. The V end was cut by 5 bases, the J end by 4 bases, with 13 bases between. The CDR3 DNA sequence: TGTGCCAGCAGCCCGTCGGGTTTCGCAGATACGCAGTATTTT. Residues: CASSPSGFADTQYF.

This chain uses TRBV7-2 with TRBJ1-1; D unclear. The CDR3 runs 13 residues. Germline V gene data show CDR1 as SGHTA and CDR2 as FQGNSA. The V end was cut by 7 bases, the J end by 4 bases, with 13 bases between. The CDR3 DNA follows: TGTGCCAGCAACCACGGGGTGGGCACTGAAGCTTTCTTT. This encodes CASNHGVGTEAFF.

This clone occurred a few times. This sequence joins TRBV19 and TRBJ1-2, with TRBD1 matching over 7 bases. The CDR3 is 14 amino acids. Germline V gives CDR1 LNHDA, CDR2 SQIVND (reference sequence). The ends lost 4 bases at V and 4 bases at J; junction bases unmatched: 6. CDR3 sequence reads: CASSRQGVLYGYTF. CDR3 DNA sequence: TGTGCCAGTAGTAGACAGGGCGTCCTCTATGGCTACACCTTC. The full variable domain, completed using reference TRBV19 and TRBJ1-2, is DGGITQSPKYLFRKEGQNVTLSCEQNLNHDAMYWYRQDPGQGLRLIYYSQIVNDFQKGDIAEGYSVSREKKESFPLTVTSAQKNPTAFYLCASSRQGVLYGYTFGSGTRLTVV.

CDR3 coding DNA: TGTGCCATCAGTGAGGACAGATTCAATCAGCCCCAGCATTTT. Its translation: CAISEDRFNQPQHF. This sequence joins TRBV10-3 and TRBJ1-5; D possibly corresponds to TRBD1 (5 bases). Per germline, CDR1 ENHRY and CDR2 SYGVKD. This CDR3 comprises 14 residues. With 2 bases removed from V and 3 bases from J, the gap between germline ends came to 8 bases.

V is TRBV9 and J is TRBJ2-1; no definite D call. CDR3 length equals 13 residues. Deletions cut 0 bases from V and 6 bases from J, with 7 bases between. Germline V lookup: CDR1 SGDLS, CDR2 YYNGEE. The chain's CDR3 is CASSVVSSNEQFF. CDR3 DNA: TGTGCCAGCAGCGTAGTTAGCAGCAATGAGCAGTTCTTC. The full variable domain, rest sourced from reference TRBV9 and TRBJ2-1, is DSGVTQTPKHLITATGQRVTLRCSPRSGDLSVYWYQQSLDQGLQFLIQYYNGEERAKGNILERFSAQQFPDLHSELNLSSLELGDSALYFCASSVVSSNEQFFGPGTRLTVL.

The chain links TRBV12-3 or TRBV12-4 to TRBJ1-2; D might be TRBD1 (6 bases). Trimming shortened V by 3 bases and J by 5 bases, and 10 bases separated the two germline ends. The CDR3 length is 13 residues. CDR3 amino acids: CASSFLTGYGYTF. CDR3 DNA sequence: TGTGCCAGCAGTTTTTTAACAGGGTATGGCTACACCTTC.

The CDR3 spells CASSRNRQDNQPQHF. DNA for the CDR3: TGTGCCAGCAGCCGTAATCGGCAGGACAATCAGCCCCAGCATTTT. The rearrangement uses TRBV4-2 and TRBJ1-5; D unclear. Trimming left V 4 bases short and J 3 bases short, with 13 bases between. This CDR3 region has 15 residues. The germline V gene has CDR1 LGHNA and CDR2 YNFKEQ.